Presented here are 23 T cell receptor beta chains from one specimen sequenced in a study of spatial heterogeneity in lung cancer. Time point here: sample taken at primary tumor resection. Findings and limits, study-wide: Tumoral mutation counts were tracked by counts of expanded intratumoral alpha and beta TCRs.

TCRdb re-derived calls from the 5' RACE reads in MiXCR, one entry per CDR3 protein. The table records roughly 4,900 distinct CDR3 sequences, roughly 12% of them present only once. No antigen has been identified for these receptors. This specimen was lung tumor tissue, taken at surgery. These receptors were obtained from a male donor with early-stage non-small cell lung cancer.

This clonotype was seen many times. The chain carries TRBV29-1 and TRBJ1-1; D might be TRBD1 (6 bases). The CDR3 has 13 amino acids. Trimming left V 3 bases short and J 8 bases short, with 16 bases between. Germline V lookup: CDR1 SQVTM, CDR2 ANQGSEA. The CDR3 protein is CSVEGALWPEAFF. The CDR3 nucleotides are TGCAGCGTTGAGGGGGCGCTATGGCCAGAAGCTTTCTTT.

The CDR3 nucleotides read TGTGCCAGCAGAGGACAGGGGGCGCCGACAGATACGCAGTATTTT. Translated, it gives CASRGQGAPTDTQYF. The chain has TRBV7-2 and TRBJ2-3, with TRBD1 matching 11 bases. CDR1 is SGHTA, CDR2 FQGNSA, per germline. The CDR3 loop spans 15 amino acids. V was pared by 6 bases and J by 3 bases, with 5 bases of the junction left unmatched.

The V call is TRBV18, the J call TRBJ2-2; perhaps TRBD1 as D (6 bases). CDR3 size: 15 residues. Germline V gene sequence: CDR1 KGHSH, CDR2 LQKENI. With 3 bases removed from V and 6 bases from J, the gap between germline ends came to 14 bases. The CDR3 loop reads CASSPRQETSGELFF. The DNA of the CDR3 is TGTGCCAGCTCACCGAGACAGGAGACCTCCGGGGAGCTGTTTTTT.

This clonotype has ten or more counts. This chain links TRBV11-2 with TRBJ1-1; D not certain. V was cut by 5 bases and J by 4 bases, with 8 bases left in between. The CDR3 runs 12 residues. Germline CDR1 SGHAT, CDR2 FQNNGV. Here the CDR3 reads CASSAASTEAFF. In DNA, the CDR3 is TGTGCCAGCAGCGCCGCCTCCACTGAAGCTTTCTTT.

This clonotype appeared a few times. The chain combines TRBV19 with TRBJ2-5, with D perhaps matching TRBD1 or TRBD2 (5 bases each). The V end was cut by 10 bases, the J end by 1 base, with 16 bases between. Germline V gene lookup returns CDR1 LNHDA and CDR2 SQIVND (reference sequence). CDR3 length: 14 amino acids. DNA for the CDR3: TGTGCCACCAACCGGGGCGGACTCCAAGAGACCCAGTACTTC. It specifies CATNRGGLQETQYF. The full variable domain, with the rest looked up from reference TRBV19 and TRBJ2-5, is DGGITQSPKYLFRKEGQNVTLSCEQNLNHDAMYWYRQDPGQGLRLIYYSQIVNDFQKGDIAEGYSVSREKKESFPLTVTSAQKNPTAFYLCATNRGGLQETQYFGPGTRLLVL.

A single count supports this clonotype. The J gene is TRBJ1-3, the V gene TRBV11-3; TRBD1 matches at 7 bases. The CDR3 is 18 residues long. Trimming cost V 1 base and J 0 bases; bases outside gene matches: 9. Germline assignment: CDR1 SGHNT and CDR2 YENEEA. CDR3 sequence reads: CASSLGRGGQNSGNTIYF. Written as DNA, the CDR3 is TGTGCCAGCAGCTTAGGGAGAGGGGGCCAAAACTCTGGAAACACCATATATTTT.

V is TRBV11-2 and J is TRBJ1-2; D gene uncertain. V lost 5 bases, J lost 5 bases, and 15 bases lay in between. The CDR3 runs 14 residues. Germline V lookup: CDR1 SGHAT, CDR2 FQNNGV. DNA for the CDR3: TGTGCCAGCAGCCCGGGCGACAATGAGTATGGCTACACCTTC. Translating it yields CASSPGDNEYGYTF.

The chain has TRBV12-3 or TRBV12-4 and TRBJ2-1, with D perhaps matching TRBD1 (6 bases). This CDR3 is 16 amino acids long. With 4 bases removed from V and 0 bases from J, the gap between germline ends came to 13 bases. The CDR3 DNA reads TGTGCCAGCAGTTCAGGACAGTCGCTCTCCTACAATGAGCAGTTCTTC. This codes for CASSSGQSLSYNEQFF.

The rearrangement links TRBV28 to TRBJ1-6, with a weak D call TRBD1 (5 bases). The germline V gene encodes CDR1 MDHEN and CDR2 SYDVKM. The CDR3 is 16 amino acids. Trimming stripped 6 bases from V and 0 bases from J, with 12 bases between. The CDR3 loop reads CASRSHGASYNSPLHF. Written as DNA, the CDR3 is TGTGCCAGCAGGTCCCATGGGGCCTCCTATAATTCACCCCTCCACTTT.

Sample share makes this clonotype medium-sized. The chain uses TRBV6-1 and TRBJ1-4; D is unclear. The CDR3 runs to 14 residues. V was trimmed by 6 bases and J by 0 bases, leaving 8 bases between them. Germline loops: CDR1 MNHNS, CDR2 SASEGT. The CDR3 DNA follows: TGTGCCAGCAGGCGGGCAACAACTAATGAAAAACTGTTTTTT. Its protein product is CASRRATTNEKLFF.

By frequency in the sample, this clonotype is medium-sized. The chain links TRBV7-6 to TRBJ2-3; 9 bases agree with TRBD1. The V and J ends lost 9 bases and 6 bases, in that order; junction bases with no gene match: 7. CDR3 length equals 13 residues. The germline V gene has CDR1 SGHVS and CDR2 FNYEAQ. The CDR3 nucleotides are TGTGCCAGTTCGGGACAGGGAATTGATACGCAGTATTTT. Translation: CASSGQGIDTQYF.

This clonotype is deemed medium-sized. CDR3 residues: CASSAGILYEQYV. CDR3 in DNA: TGTGCCAGCAGTGCAGGCATCCTCTACGAGCAGTACGTC. The rearrangement links TRBV6-1 to TRBJ2-7, with unresolved D. The CDR3 length is 13 residues. The germline V gene has CDR1 MNHNS and CDR2 SASEGT. The V end lost 4 bases, the J end lost 3 bases, and 10 bases lay between the germline ends.

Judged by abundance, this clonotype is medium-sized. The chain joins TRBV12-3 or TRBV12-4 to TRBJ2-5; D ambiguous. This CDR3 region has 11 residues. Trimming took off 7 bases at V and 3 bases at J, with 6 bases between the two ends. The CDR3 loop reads CASKTEETQYF. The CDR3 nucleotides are TGTGCCAGCAAAACAGAAGAGACCCAGTACTTC.

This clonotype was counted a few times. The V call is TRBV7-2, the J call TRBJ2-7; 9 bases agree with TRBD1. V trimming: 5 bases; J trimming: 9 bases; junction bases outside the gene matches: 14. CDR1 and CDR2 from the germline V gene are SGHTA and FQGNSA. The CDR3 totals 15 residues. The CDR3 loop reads CASSPGQGYYERQYF. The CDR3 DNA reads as TGTGCCAGCAGCCCGGGACAGGGATACTACGAGCGGCAGTACTTC.

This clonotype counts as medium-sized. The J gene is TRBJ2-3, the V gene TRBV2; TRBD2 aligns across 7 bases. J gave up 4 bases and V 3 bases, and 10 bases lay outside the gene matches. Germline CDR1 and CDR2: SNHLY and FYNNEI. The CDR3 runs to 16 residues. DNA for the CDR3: TGTGCCAGCAGTGATTGGCGGGAGCCAGGTGCAGATACGCAGTATTTT. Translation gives CASSDWREPGADTQYF.

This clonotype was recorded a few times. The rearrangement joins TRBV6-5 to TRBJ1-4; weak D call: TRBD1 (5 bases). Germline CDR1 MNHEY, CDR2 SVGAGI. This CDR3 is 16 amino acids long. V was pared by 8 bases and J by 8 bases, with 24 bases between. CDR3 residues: CASGQRRDIWDEKLFF. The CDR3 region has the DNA TGTGCCAGCGGACAAAGACGAGACATTTGGGACGAAAAACTGTTTTTT.

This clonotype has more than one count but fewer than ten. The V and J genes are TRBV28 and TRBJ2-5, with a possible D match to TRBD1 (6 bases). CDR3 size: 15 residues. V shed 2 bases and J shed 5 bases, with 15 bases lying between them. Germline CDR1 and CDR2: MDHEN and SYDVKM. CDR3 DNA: TGTGCCAGCAGTTTAGGGGGCGTAGGATCGGAGACCCAGTACTTC. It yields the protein CASSLGGVGSETQYF.

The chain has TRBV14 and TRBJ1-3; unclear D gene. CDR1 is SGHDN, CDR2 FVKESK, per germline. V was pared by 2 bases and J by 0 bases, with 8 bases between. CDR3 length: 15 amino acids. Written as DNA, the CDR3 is TGTGCCAGCAGCCAAATCGGAGTCTCTGGAAACACCATATATTTT. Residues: CASSQIGVSGNTIYF.

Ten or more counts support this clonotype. This chain's CDR3 is CASSFTDSRVTQYF. The CDR3 DNA follows: TGCGCCAGCAGCTTTACAGACTCGAGGGTTACGCAGTATTTT. V gene TRBV5-1 combines with J gene TRBJ2-3, with a tentative D call TRBD2 (5 bases). This CDR3 has 14 amino acids. The germline CDR1 and CDR2 sequences are SGHRS and YFSETQ. V lost 2 bases and J 8 bases, leaving 15 bases between the germline ends.

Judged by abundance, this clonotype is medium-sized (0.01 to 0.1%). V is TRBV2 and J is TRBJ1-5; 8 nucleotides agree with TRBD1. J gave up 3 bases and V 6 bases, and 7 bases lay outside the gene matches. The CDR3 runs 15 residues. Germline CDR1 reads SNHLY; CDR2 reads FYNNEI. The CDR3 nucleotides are TGTGCCAGCAGGATGGGACAGGTGAACAATCAGCCCCAGCATTTT. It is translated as CASRMGQVNNQPQHF.

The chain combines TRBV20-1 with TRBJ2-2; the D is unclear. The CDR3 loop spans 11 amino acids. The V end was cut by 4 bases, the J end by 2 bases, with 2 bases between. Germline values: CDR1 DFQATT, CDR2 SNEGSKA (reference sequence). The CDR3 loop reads CSAKNTGELFF. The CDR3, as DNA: TGCAGTGCTAAAAACACCGGGGAGCTGTTTTTT.

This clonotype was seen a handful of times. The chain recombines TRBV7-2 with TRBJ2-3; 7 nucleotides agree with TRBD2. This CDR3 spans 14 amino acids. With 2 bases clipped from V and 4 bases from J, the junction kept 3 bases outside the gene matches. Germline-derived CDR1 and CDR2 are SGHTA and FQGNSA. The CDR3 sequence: CASSLWGGSDTQYF. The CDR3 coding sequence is TGTGCCAGCAGCTTATGGGGGGGATCAGATACGCAGTATTTT.

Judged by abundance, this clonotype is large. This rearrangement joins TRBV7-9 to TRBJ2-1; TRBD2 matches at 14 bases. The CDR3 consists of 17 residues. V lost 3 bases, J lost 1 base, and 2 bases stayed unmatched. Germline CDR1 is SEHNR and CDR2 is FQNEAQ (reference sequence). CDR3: CASSLGLAGASYNEQFF. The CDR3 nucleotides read TGTGCCAGCAGCTTGGGACTAGCGGGAGCATCCTACAATGAGCAGTTCTTC.